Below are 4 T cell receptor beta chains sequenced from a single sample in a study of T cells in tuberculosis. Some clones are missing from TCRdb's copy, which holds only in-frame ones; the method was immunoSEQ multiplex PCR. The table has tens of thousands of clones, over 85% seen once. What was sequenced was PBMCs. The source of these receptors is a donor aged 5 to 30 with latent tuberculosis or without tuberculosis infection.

The CDR3 spells CASSSRGNTEAFF. The DNA of the CDR3 is TGTGCCAGTTCATCGAGAGGGAACACTGAAGCTTTCTTT. The genes are TRBV19 and TRBJ1-1; the D is unclear. The ends were cut back, 8 bases at V and 1 base at J, with 11 bases in the middle. Germline values: CDR1 LNHDA, CDR2 SQIVND (reference sequence). This CDR3 is built from 13 residues. Using reference TRBV19 and TRBJ1-1 for the parts outside the CDR3, the full variable domain is DGGITQSPKYLFRKEGQNVTLSCEQNLNHDAMYWYRQDPGQGLRLIYYSQIVNDFQKGDIAEGYSVSREKKESFPLTVTSAQKNPTAFYLCASSSRGNTEAFFGQGTRLTVV.

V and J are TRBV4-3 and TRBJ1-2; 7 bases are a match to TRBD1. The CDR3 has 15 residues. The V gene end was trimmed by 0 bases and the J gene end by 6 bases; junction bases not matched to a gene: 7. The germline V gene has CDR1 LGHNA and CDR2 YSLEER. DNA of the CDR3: TGCGCCAGCAGCCAAGATACAGGGACAGCTGATGGCTACACCTTC. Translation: CASSQDTGTADGYTF.

The CDR3 region is CASGLGTGSYGYTF. The CDR3 DNA is TGTGCTAGTGGTTTGGGGACAGGGAGCTATGGCTACACCTTC. The J gene is TRBJ1-2, the V gene TRBV12-5, with 8 nucleotides matching TRBD1. V was pared by 1 base and J by 4 bases, with 2 bases of the junction left unmatched. The CDR3 has 14 residues. Germline CDR1 LGHNT, CDR2 FRNRAP.

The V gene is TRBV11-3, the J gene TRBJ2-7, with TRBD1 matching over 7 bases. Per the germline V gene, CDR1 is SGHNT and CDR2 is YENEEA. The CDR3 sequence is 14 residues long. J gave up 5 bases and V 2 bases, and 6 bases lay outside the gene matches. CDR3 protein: CASSLLGGRDEQYF. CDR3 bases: TGTGCCAGCAGCTTACTAGGGGGCAGGGACGAGCAGTACTTC.